This T cell receptor (beta chain) appears in the sequencing data of a study of blood T cell repertoires in COVID-19. Background on the study: Both acute and convalescent COVID-19 samples were obtained from the United States, Italy and Spain.

Authors' data handling: Nucleated cell number was recorded as an estimate derived from reference gene primer amplification. The repertoire was sequenced with immunoSEQ multiplex PCR; TCRdb's copy has only in-frame clones and lacks some. From that table come the V and J calls and clone size; the DNA was used to work out D and trimming. In the table there are roughly 300,000 clones, 80% to 90% of which are singletons. V was trimmed by 1 base and J by 4 bases, leaving 11 bases between them. In germline, CDR1 is MNHEY, CDR2 SMNVEV (reference sequence). This CDR3 has 15 amino acids. The participants were between about 18 and 90 years old and came from under 25 US areas. Donors of Cohort 3 who recovered were those that had two negative PCRs, clearance, or symptom resolution.

The TCR was taken from a woman aged 18-29 years who had recovered from COVID-19. The rearrangement uses TRBV27 and TRBJ1-3; no clear D gene. Sequencing was performed on PBMCs or T cells enriched from blood (not recorded which). CDR3 sequence: CASSLFRGAGNTIYF. CDR3 in DNA: TGTGCCAGCAGTTTATTCCGGGGAGCAGGAAACACCATATATTTT.